These 30 T cell receptor beta chains share one sample of origin, sequenced in a study of blood T cells in healthy people across ages. Using a J-beta primer mix together with a sample-barcoded 5' primer, a second PCR was run for roughly 6 to 12 cycles. From the 5' RACE reads, TCRdb called clonotypes with MiXCR, one entry per CDR3 protein. The sample lists 1.5 million to 2 million distinct CDR3 sequences; 28% were seen once. Sample: blood. Receptors originate from a woman aged 25 to 45 in good health.

Regarding this clonotype: A single base separates this from a much larger clone, so it may be a read error. The J gene is TRBJ2-5, the V gene TRBV24-1; D gene unclear. The germline V gene has CDR1 KGHDR and CDR2 SFDVKD. The CDR3 runs 10 residues. The V end was cut by 7 bases, the J end by 5 bases, with 4 bases between. The CDR3 region is CATSGETQYF. The CDR3 bases are TGTGCCACCAGCGGGGAGACCCAGTACTTC.

This clonotype is a singleton in its sample. J is TRBJ2-2 and V is TRBV6-5; D is perhaps TRBD2 (5 bases). The ends were cut back, 4 bases at V and 7 bases at J, with 16 bases in the middle. CDR1 is MNHEY and CDR2 is SVGAGI in the germline V gene. The CDR3 extends over 15 amino acids. The CDR3 loop is CASSFLGQEDGELFF. In DNA, the CDR3 is TGTGCCAGCAGTTTTCTCGGGCAGGAGGACGGGGAGCTGTTTTTT.

V and J are TRBV7-7 and TRBJ2-1; 11 positions agree with TRBD1. Germline-derived CDR1 and CDR2 are SSHAT and FNYEAQ (reference sequence). The CDR3 consists of 20 residues. Losses at the gene ends were 6 bases for V and 0 bases for J; bases not matched to a gene: 16. The CDR3 nucleotides read TGTGCCAGCAGTCGAGACAGGGACAGGGGGTTTCCGAGCTCCTACAATGAGCAGTTCTTC. Its protein is CASSRDRDRGFPSSYNEQFF.

This sequence joins TRBV7-9 and TRBJ2-1, with 7 bases fitting TRBD2. Germline V gives CDR1 SEHNR, CDR2 FQNEAQ (reference sequence). After removal of 10 bases from V and 8 bases from J, the junction contained 14 bases not matched to a gene. This CDR3 spans 14 amino acids. The CDR3 DNA reads as TGTGCCACCCACCCTGGGGGGAGGGCCCATGAGCAGTTCTTC. Translation gives CATHPGGRAHEQFF.

In its sample, this clonotype was seen many times. The chain joins TRBV19 to TRBJ2-7; D is uncertain. The CDR3 length is 13 residues. Germline CDR1 is LNHDA and CDR2 is SQIVND (reference sequence). The V end was cut by 3 bases, the J end by 6 bases, with 12 bases between. CDR3 in amino acids: CASSIVTTGEQYF. The CDR3 DNA is TGTGCCAGTAGTATCGTTACGACGGGCGAGCAGTACTTC.

The sample holds many counts of this clonotype. One end of the junction is discordant with germline, which a read error may explain. CDR3 in amino acids: CASSLGTSGETQYF. The CDR3 region has the DNA TGTGCCAGCAGCCTCGGGACTAGCGGGGAGACCCAGTACTTC. The genes are TRBV5-1 and TRBJ2-5; 12 positions agree with TRBD2. The CDR3 is 14 residues long. The germline CDR1 and CDR2 sequences are SGHRS and YFSETQ.

The rearrangement uses TRBV2 and TRBJ2-6; tentative D call: TRBD1 (6 bases). Trimming cost V 2 bases and J 4 bases, with 15 bases left between them. Germline V gene lookup returns CDR1 SNHLY and CDR2 FYNNEI. This CDR3 is built from 17 residues. The CDR3 is CASSEQGLLPGANVLTF. The CDR3, as DNA: TGTGCCAGCAGTGAACAGGGGCTATTACCGGGGGCCAACGTCCTGACTTTC.

This clonotype was counted a few times. At one of its ends the junction is not consistent with the germline gene, which may arise from a read error. The chain has TRBV4-1 and TRBJ2-1; D is uncertain. The CDR3 is 13 residues long. Germline assignment: CDR1 MGHRA and CDR2 YSYEKL. Here the CDR3 DNA reads TGCGCCAGCAGCTTTGGGAATGAGAATGCGCAGTTCTTC. Translated: CASSFGNENAQFF.

There are a few counts of this clonotype. V and J are TRBV4-1 and TRBJ2-3, with D perhaps being TRBD1 or TRBD2 (7 bases each). Germline CDR1 reads MGHRA; CDR2 reads YSYEKL. This CDR3 spans 14 amino acids. V was clipped by 3 bases and J by 5 bases, with 12 bases between them. CDR3 sequence: CASSHQGGEDTQYF. CDR3 DNA: TGCGCCAGCAGCCATCAGGGGGGGGAAGATACGCAGTATTTT.

The V call is TRBV5-6, the J call TRBJ2-3; possible D gene TRBD2, 6 bases. From germline, CDR1 is SGHDT and CDR2 YYEEEE. The CDR3 is 16 amino acids. V shed 3 bases and J shed 2 bases, with 16 bases lying between them. CDR3: CASSSRPGVFTDTQYF. The CDR3 nucleotides read TGTGCCAGCAGCTCGCGGCCGGGGGTCTTCACAGATACGCAGTATTTT.

The sample holds a few counts of this clonotype. The chain couples TRBV3-1 to TRBJ1-2; a weak D match, TRBD1 (5 bases). The CDR3 has 18 amino acids. Germline CDR1 is LGHDT and CDR2 is YNNKEL (reference sequence). Trimming took off 4 bases at V and 0 bases at J, with 21 bases between the two ends. CDR3 in DNA: TGTGCCAGCAGCCCTGTGGGGCTTTCCAAGGCTTCTAACTATGGCTACACCTTC. It specifies CASSPVGLSKASNYGYTF.

With regard to this clonotype: Compared with germline, one end of the junction differs, possibly owing to a read error. The chain is built from TRBV20-1 and TRBJ2-5; perhaps D is TRBD1 or TRBD2 (5 bases each). The length of the CDR3 is 14 residues. Germline V gives CDR1 DFQATT, CDR2 SNEGSKA (reference sequence). CDR3 sequence reads: CSARLRAGAETPYF. The CDR3 DNA is TGCAGTGCTAGACTGAGGGCTGGGGCAGAGACCCCGTACTTC.

The chain combines TRBV5-1 with TRBJ2-7; tentatively, D is TRBD2 (6 bases). With the DNA end fitting TRBJ2-5 better, the J assignment may be wrong. This CDR3 has 15 residues. The germline V gene encodes CDR1 SGHRS and CDR2 YFSETQ. The DNA for the CDR3 is TGCGCCAGCAGCTTTGTCCCGGGAGAGCAGGGGACCCAGTACTTC. Amino acids: CASSFVPGEQGTQYF.

This clonotype was counted at least ten times. This chain links TRBV7-2 with TRBJ2-1; D remains unclear. The V gene lost 5 bases and the J gene lost 6 bases, with 17 bases spanning the gap. The CDR3 totals 15 residues. Per the germline V gene, CDR1 is SGHTA and CDR2 is FQGNSA. CDR3 in amino acids: CASSGGGGVANEQFF. CDR3 coding DNA: TGTGCCAGCAGCGGTGGCGGTGGGGTGGCCAATGAGCAGTTCTTC.

The V and J genes are TRBV20-1 and TRBJ2-5, with TRBD2 matching 8 bases. The junction had 7 bases not matched to a gene; V was cut back by 5 bases and J by 5 bases. The CDR3 is 13 residues long. Germline assignment: CDR1 DFQATT and CDR2 SNEGSKA (reference sequence). The CDR3 loop is CSAHGRAMETQYF. The CDR3 DNA is TGCAGTGCTCACGGGAGGGCCATGGAGACCCAGTACTTC.

This clonotype has ten or more counts. The J gene is TRBJ1-5, the V gene TRBV5-5; D gene uncertain. V lost 5 bases and J 5 bases, leaving 14 bases between the germline ends. The CDR3 is 14 amino acids. Per germline, CDR1 SGHKS and CDR2 YYEKEE (reference sequence). CDR3 in DNA: TGTGCCAGCAGTCTGGGTCCACGGGATCAGCCCCAGCATTTT. It yields the protein CASSLGPRDQPQHF.

This clonotype was seen only a few times. The chain combines TRBV5-1 with TRBJ2-7, with 8 bases that match TRBD1. The CDR3 has 16 amino acids. Germline lookup yields CDR1 SGHRS and CDR2 YFSETQ. Losses at the gene ends were 4 bases for V and 2 bases for J; bases not matched to a gene: 11. Here the CDR3 reads CASSMFSPGQAYEQYF. For the CDR3, the DNA is TGCGCCAGCAGCATGTTTTCGCCGGGACAGGCCTACGAGCAGTACTTC.

The chain recombines TRBV12-5 with TRBJ1-6; D uncertain. This CDR3 region has 12 residues. In germline, CDR1 is LGHNT, CDR2 FRNRAP. V shed 1 base and J shed 7 bases, with 2 bases lying between them. The CDR3 region is CASGLANSPLHF. In DNA form, the CDR3 reads TGTGCTAGTGGTTTGGCCAATTCACCCCTCCACTTT.

The chain links TRBV7-9 to TRBJ2-5; TRBD1 might be the D (5 bases). The V and J ends lost 6 bases and 2 bases respectively, with 10 bases between them. Germline V gene data show CDR1 as SEHNR and CDR2 as FQNEAQ (reference sequence). This CDR3 region has 13 residues. CDR3 DNA: TGTGCCAGCAGAAAACAGGTTCAAGAGACCCAGTACTTC. It is translated as CASRKQVQETQYF. Variable domain in full (rest from reference TRBV7-9 and TRBJ2-5): DTGVSQNPRHKITKRGQNVTFRCDPISEHNRLYWYRQTLGQGPEFLTYFQNEAQLEKSRLLSDRFSAERPKGSFSTLEIQRTEQGDSAMYLCASRKQVQETQYFGPGTRLLVL.

This clonotype has only a few counts. This sequence joins TRBV5-6 and TRBJ2-1; D is uncertain. The CDR3 contains 18 residues. The germline V gene encodes CDR1 SGHDT and CDR2 YYEEEE. The germline V and J ends were trimmed by 1 base and 0 bases, with 17 bases remaining between them. The CDR3 nucleotides are TGTGCCAGCAGCTTGTTCGGGTTCAGGTTAAGCTCCTACAATGAGCAGTTCTTC. Translation: CASSLFGFRLSSYNEQFF.

This clonotype was seen a handful of times. The chain has TRBV11-2 and TRBJ2-7; D is perhaps TRBD1 (6 bases). The CDR3 loop spans 14 amino acids. V shed 5 bases and J shed 4 bases, with 15 bases lying between them. CDR1 is SGHAT and CDR2 is FQNNGV in the germline V gene. The DNA for the CDR3 is TGTGCCAGCAGCCCACAGGGTGGTCGGTACGAGCAGTACTTC. Protein product: CASSPQGGRYEQYF.

The sample holds many counts of this clonotype. This chain connects TRBV9 to TRBJ2-7, with a weak D call TRBD2 (6 bases). Trimming stripped 4 bases from V and 4 bases from J, with 15 bases between. This CDR3 is 14 amino acids long. Looked up from germline, CDR1 is SGDLS and CDR2 is YYNGEE. The CDR3 DNA reads TGTGCCAGCAGCACTGGGCCGGAGGGTTACGAGCAGTACTTC. This gives the protein CASSTGPEGYEQYF.

The chain employs TRBV6-2 or TRBV6-3 and TRBJ1-1; TRBD1 agrees at 9 bases. This CDR3 is built from 14 residues. Germline CDR1 reads MNHEY; CDR2 reads SVGEGT. The junction had 8 bases not matched to a gene; V was cut back by 5 bases and J by 7 bases. This CDR3 reads CASSRPGQGLEAFF. Here the CDR3 DNA reads TGTGCCAGCAGTCGACCGGGACAGGGACTTGAAGCTTTCTTT.

This rearrangement joins TRBV20-1 to TRBJ2-3; D is perhaps TRBD2 (5 bases). V lost 2 bases to trimming and J lost 0 bases, with 9 bases between them. The CDR3 sequence is 14 residues long. Germline V gene sequence: CDR1 DFQATT, CDR2 SNEGSKA (reference sequence). The CDR3 spells CSARKWTSTDTQYF. In nucleotides, the CDR3 is TGCAGTGCTAGAAAGTGGACTAGCACAGATACGCAGTATTTT.

This clonotype appeared a single time. Since a much larger clone is just one base distant, this may be a read error. The chain employs TRBV12-5 and TRBJ2-5; D ambiguous. The V gene's germline CDR1 is LGHNT and CDR2 FRNRAP. CDR3 length: 13 residues. CDR3: CASGLWTEEAQYF. The CDR3 nucleotides read TGTGCTAGTGGTCTATGGACGGAAGAGGCCCAGTACTTC.

The chain links TRBV20-1 to TRBJ2-3; tentative D call: TRBD2 (7 bases). This CDR3 region has 15 residues. V was cut by 2 bases and J by 5 bases, with 17 bases left in between. CDR1 DFQATT and CDR2 SNEGSKA come from the germline V gene (reference sequence). CDR3 bases: TGCAGTGCTAGAATGGGTCGGGGGGCTGAAGATACGCAGTATTTT. It yields the protein CSARMGRGAEDTQYF.

This clonotype was counted a few times. The chain has TRBV19 and TRBJ2-5; D is ambiguous. The CDR3 runs to 11 residues. The V and J ends lost 6 bases and 5 bases respectively, with 7 bases between them. The germline V gene has CDR1 LNHDA and CDR2 SQIVND (reference sequence). CDR3 DNA: TGTGCCAGTAGGTGGCGGGAGACCCAGTACTTC. Residues: CASRWRETQYF.

The rearrangement uses TRBV7-2 and TRBJ2-7; 10 bases match TRBD2. The V gene end was trimmed by 5 bases and the J gene end by 4 bases; junction bases not matched to a gene: 8. The CDR3 contains 15 residues. CDR1 and CDR2 (germline): SGHTA, FQGNSA. CDR3 loop: CASSPSLAGSYEQYF. CDR3 sequence (DNA): TGTGCCAGCAGCCCATCACTAGCGGGGAGTTACGAGCAGTACTTC.

This chain connects TRBV27 to TRBJ2-7; D remains unclear. V lost 4 bases and J lost 6, with 13 bases in between. CDR3 length: 13 residues. Germline V gene data show CDR1 as MNHEY and CDR2 as SMNVEV (reference sequence). The CDR3 protein is CASSSHLGPEQYF. CDR3 coding DNA: TGTGCCAGCAGTTCCCATTTAGGGCCCGAGCAGTACTTC.

As for this clonotype: With a much larger clone just one base away, this may be a read error. This sequence joins TRBV6-6 and TRBJ2-1; D is ambiguous. V lost 5 bases and J lost 5, with 7 bases in between. CDR1 and CDR2 from the germline V gene are MNHNY and SVGAGI (reference sequence). CDR3 length: 12 amino acids. CDR3 sequence reads: CASSPTNNEQFF. As DNA, the CDR3 is TGTGCCAGCAGTCCGACCAACAATGAGCAGTTCTTC.